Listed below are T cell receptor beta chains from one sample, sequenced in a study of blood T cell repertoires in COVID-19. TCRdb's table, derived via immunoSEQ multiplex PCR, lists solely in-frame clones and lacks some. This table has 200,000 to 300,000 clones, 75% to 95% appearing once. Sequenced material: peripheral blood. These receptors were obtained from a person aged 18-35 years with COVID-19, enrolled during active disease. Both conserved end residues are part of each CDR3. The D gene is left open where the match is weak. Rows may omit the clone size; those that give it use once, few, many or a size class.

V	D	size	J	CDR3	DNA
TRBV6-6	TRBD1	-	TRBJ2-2	CASQTQGARTGELFF	TGTGCCAGCCAGACACAGGGGGCGCGGACCGGGGAGCTGTTTTTT
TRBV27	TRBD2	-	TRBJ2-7	CASSPPGTSGYEQYF	TGTGCCAGCAGTCCTCCCGGGACTAGCGGCTACGAGCAGTACTTC
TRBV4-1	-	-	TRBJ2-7	CASSQAPSSYEQYF	TGCGCCAGCAGCCAAGCGCCTAGCTCCTACGAGCAGTACTTC
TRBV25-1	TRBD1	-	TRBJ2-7	CASSESLQGASYEQYF	TGTGCCAGCAGTGAATCCCTACAGGGGGCGAGCTACGAGCAGTACTTC
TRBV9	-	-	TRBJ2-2	CASSASGPGELFF	TGTGCCAGCAGCGCATCAGGCCCCGGGGAGCTGTTTTTT
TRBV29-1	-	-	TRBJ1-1	CSVEEGGEDTEAFF	TGCAGCGTTGAAGAGGGGGGGGAGGACACTGAAGCTTTCTTT
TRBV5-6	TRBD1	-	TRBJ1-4	CASSRGQGKEKLFF	TGTGCCAGCAGCCGAGGACAGGGCAAGGAAAAACTGTTTTTT
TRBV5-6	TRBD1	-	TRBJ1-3	CASSLGQGANTIYF	TGTGCCAGCAGCCTCGGACAGGGGGCAAACACCATATATTTT
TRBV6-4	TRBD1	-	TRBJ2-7	CASSAGTEGEQYF	TGTGCCAGCAGTGCCGGGACAGAGGGCGAGCAGTACTTC
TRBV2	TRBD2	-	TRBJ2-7	CASSDTTSGVSYEQYF	TGTGCCAGCAGTGATACCACTAGCGGGGTCTCCTACGAGCAGTACTTC
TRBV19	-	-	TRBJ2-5	CASSIQATGETQYF	TGTGCCAGTAGTATACAAGCTACGGGAGAGACCCAGTACTTC
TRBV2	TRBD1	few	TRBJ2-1	CASSPQGNEQFF	TGTGCCAGCAGTCCACAGGGGAATGAGCAGTTCTTC
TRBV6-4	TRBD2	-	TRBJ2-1	CASSPGAGGSQNEQFF	TGTGCCAGCAGCCCAGGAGCGGGAGGGTCTCAAAATGAGCAGTTCTTC
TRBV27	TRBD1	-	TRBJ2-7	CASSLSYRWAGGYEQYF	TGTGCCAGCAGTTTGTCCTATCGGTGGGCAGGGGGCTACGAGCAGTACTTC
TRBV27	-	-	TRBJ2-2	CASSLIYRAWQGNTGELFF	TGTGCCAGCAGTTTAATTTATAGAGCGTGGCAGGGGAACACCGGGGAGCTGTTTTTT
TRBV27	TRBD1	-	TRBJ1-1	CASSQRTGNTEAFF	TGTGCCAGCAGCCAACGGACAGGCAACACTGAAGCTTTCTTT
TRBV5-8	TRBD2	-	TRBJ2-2	CASSLSLLAGNTGELFF	TGTGCCAGCAGCCTCTCCCTACTAGCGGGTAACACCGGGGAGCTGTTTTTT
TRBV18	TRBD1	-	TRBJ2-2	CASSIRTGYDGELFF	TGTGCCAGCTCAATACGGACAGGGTATGACGGGGAGCTGTTTTTT
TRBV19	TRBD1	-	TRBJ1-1	CASSPTGVGTEAFF	TGTGCCAGTAGCCCTACAGGGGTGGGCACTGAAGCTTTCTTT
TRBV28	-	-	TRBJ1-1	CASRAELGRQAFF	TGTGCCAGCAGAGCCGAGTTGGGGCGTCAAGCTTTCTTT
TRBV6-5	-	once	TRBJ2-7	CATQVLYEQYF	TGTGCCACCCAGGTTCTGTACGAGCAGTACTTC
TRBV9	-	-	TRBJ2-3	CASSPQVVPDTQYF	TGTGCCAGCAGCCCCCAGGTCGTCCCAGATACGCAGTATTTT
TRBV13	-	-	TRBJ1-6	CASSDTGNSPLHF	TGTGCCAGCAGCGATACAGGGAATTCACCCCTCCACTTT
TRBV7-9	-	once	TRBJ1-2	CASSPPAFGPTGGYTF	TGTGCCAGCAGCCCCCCGGCCTTTGGACCCACGGGGGGCTACACCTTC
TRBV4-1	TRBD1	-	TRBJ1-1	CASSQEEGEWGQAEAFF	TGCGCCAGCAGCCAAGAGGAGGGGGAGTGGGGACAGGCTGAAGCTTTCTTT
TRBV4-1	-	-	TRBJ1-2	CASSFAGLDGYTF	TGCGCCAGCAGCTTCGCCGGTTTGGATGGCTACACCTTC
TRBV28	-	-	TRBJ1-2	CASSFPIDRFYGYTF	TGTGCCAGCAGTTTCCCAATAGACAGGTTCTATGGCTACACCTTC